Listed below are T cell receptor beta chains from one sample, sequenced in a study of T cells in Graves' hyperthyroidism and ophthalmopathy. Each CDR3 protein is one row after TCRdb ran MiXCR on the multiplex PCR reads. The sample shows fewer than 400,000 distinct CDR3 sequences, more than 12% of them seen only once. Sample: blood. The receptors shown here come from a middle-aged man with Graves' ophthalmopathy. Each CDR3 is given with its conserved first and last residue. A D gene is named only where the DNA matches it firmly. For some rows the clone size is stated as once, few or many, or as a class when expanded; others skip it.

j_call | v_call | d_call | clone_size | cdr3_aa | cdr3_nt
TRBJ1-5 | TRBV27 | TRBD1 | NA | CASSPFGTGVSNQPQHF | TGTGCCAGCAGTCCCTTCGGGACAGGGGTAAGCAATCAGCCCCAGCATTTT
TRBJ1-5 | TRBV6-4 | NA | NA | CARPSGAGDSNQPQHF | TGTGCCAGGCCATCGGGGGCCGGGGATAGCAATCAGCCCCAGCATTTT
TRBJ1-5 | TRBV5-6 | TRBD1 | few | CASSSWDRGRRQPQHF | TGTGCCAGCAGCTCATGGGACAGGGGGCGCCGACAGCCCCAGCATTTT
TRBJ2-1 | TRBV30 | TRBD2 | NA | CAWSVGVGGRGSWVAYNEQFF | TGTGCCTGGAGTGTAGGGGTCGGCGGGAGGGGGTCTTGGGTCGCCTACAATGAGCAGTTCTTC
TRBJ2-5 | TRBV11-3 | TRBD1 | many | CASSWGTGLKETQYF | TGTGCCAGCAGCTGGGGGACAGGGTTAAAAGAGACCCAGTACTTC
TRBJ2-2 | TRBV12-3/TRBV12-4 | TRBD2 | many | CASSFAGGRTGELFF | TGTGCCAGCAGTTTCGCGGGAGGGCGCACCGGGGAGCTGTTTTTT
TRBJ2-1 | TRBV2 | NA | NA | CASSPGTEAYNEQFF | TGTGCCAGCAGCCCCGGGACTGAGGCCTATAATGAGCAGTTCTTC
TRBJ1-6 | TRBV12-3/TRBV12-4 | NA | many | CASSFGQGPNSPLHF | TGTGCCAGCAGTTTCGGGCAGGGCCCCAATTCACCCCTCCACTTT
TRBJ1-2 | TRBV27 | TRBD1 | NA | CASSRTGEANYGYTF | TGTGCCAGCAGTCGGACAGGGGAAGCTAACTATGGCTACACCTTC
TRBJ1-1 | TRBV13 | TRBD1 | NA | CASADRDTEAFF | TGTGCCAGCGCTGACAGGGACACTGAAGCTTTCTTT
TRBJ2-5 | TRBV20-1 | NA | many | CSTLLGSQETQYF | TGCAGTACCCTGCTGGGATCTCAAGAGACCCAGTACTTC
TRBJ2-5 | TRBV20-1 | TRBD2 | NA | CSASPGGGQTQYF | TGCAGTGCTAGCCCGGGGGGGGGACAGACCCAGTACTTC
TRBJ2-1 | TRBV12-3/TRBV12-4 | TRBD2 | many | CASSTPPGLGFFNEQFF | TGTGCCAGCAGTACACCTCCGGGACTAGGTTTCTTCAATGAGCAGTTCTTC
TRBJ2-3 | TRBV4-2 | TRBD2 | NA | CASSRLAGGRSGADTQYF | TGTGCCAGCAGCCGGTTGGCGGGAGGGAGGAGTGGGGCAGATACGCAGTATTTT
TRBJ2-7 | TRBV28 | NA | many | CASSSPAVGSYEQYF | TGTGCCAGCAGTTCCCCAGCGGTTGGCTCCTACGAGCAGTACTTC
TRBJ1-2 | TRBV6-5 | NA | few | CASSYSSARGLGYTF | TGTGCCAGCAGTTACTCGTCAGCCAGGGGTTTAGGCTACACCTTC
TRBJ2-7 | TRBV7-9 | TRBD2 | NA | CASSSTSGIPYEQYF | TGTGCCAGCAGCTCGACTAGCGGGATACCCTACGAGCAGTACTTC
TRBJ2-1 | TRBV19 | NA | many | CASRPAPLGNMGYEQFF | TGTGCCAGTAGGCCCGCCCCCCTAGGGAACATGGGGTATGAGCAGTTCTTC
TRBJ2-3 | TRBV5-8 | NA | many | CASSKGIVDTQYF | TGTGCCAGCAGTAAGGGGATAGTGGATACGCAGTATTTT
TRBJ2-5 | TRBV29-1 | NA | many | CSVGGETQYF | TGCAGCGTTGGCGGAGAGACCCAGTACTTC
TRBJ2-5 | TRBV12-3/TRBV12-4 | NA | few | CASSLSQQGTQYF | TGTGCCAGCAGTTTAAGTCAGCAAGGGACCCAGTACTTC
TRBJ2-3 | TRBV12-3/TRBV12-4 | TRBD2 | many | CASSIRHLGLAGGPQYF | TGTGCCAGCAGTATCCGCCACCTGGGACTAGCGGGAGGGCCACAGTATTTT
TRBJ2-1 | TRBV5-1 | TRBD2 | many | CASRPAGGPVNEQFF | TGCGCCAGCAGACCAGCGGGAGGGCCGGTTAATGAGCAGTTCTTC
TRBJ2-1 | TRBV4-1 | TRBD2 | NA | CASSQDLLAGVYNEQFF | TGCGCCAGCAGCCAAGATTTGCTAGCGGGAGTCTACAATGAGCAGTTCTTC
TRBJ2-1 | TRBV7-9 | NA | many | CASSPPYGNYNEQFF | TGTGCCAGCAGCCCACCCTACGGAAACTACAATGAGCAGTTCTTC
TRBJ2-2 | TRBV19 | TRBD2 | few | CASSSQREVDGELFF | TGTGCCAGTAGCTCACAGCGGGAGGTAGACGGGGAGCTGTTTTTT
TRBJ2-3 | TRBV7-7 | TRBD1 | many | CASSQTGVGDTQYF | TGTGCTAGCAGCCAGACAGGGGTGGGAGATACGCAGTATTTT
TRBJ2-7 | TRBV24-1 | NA | few | CATSRGPASYTEQYF | TGTGCCACCAGTCGAGGACCCGCCAGTTATACCGAGCAGTACTTC
TRBJ2-1 | TRBV7-7 | NA | few | CASSSGREYNEQFF | TGTGCTAGCAGCTCGGGACGGGAGTACAATGAGCAGTTCTTC
TRBJ2-2 | TRBV28 | TRBD2 | many | CASRRRGGASGELFF | TGTGCCAGCAGACGGCGGGGGGGCGCATCCGGGGAGCTGTTTTTT
TRBJ1-1 | TRBV27 | NA | many | CASSLSYEGTEAFF | TGTGCCAGCAGTTTATCTTATGAGGGGACTGAAGCTTTCTTT
TRBJ2-7 | TRBV11-2 | NA | many | CASSLDRLNFEQYF | TGTGCCAGCAGCTTAGATCGGTTGAATTTCGAGCAGTACTTC
TRBJ1-4 | TRBV19 | NA | NA | CATRATETNEKLFF | TGTGCCACCAGGGCCACAGAAACTAATGAAAAACTGTTTTTT
TRBJ2-3 | TRBV12-3/TRBV12-4 | NA | many | CASRRAVPTDTQYF | TGTGCCAGCAGGAGGGCAGTTCCCACAGATACGCAGTATTTT
TRBJ1-3 | TRBV4-1 | NA | few | CASSQDPPGKWNTIYF | TGCGCCAGCAGCCAAGACCCCCCAGGGAAATGGAACACCATATATTTT
TRBJ2-5 | TRBV7-3 | TRBD2 | many | CASGLAVGETQYF | TGTGCCAGCGGACTAGCGGTTGGGGAGACCCAGTACTTC
TRBJ1-1 | TRBV5-1 | TRBD1 | many | CASSLISRTGGTEAFF | TGCGCCAGCAGCTTGATATCACGAACAGGGGGCACTGAAGCTTTCTTT
TRBJ1-2 | TRBV18 | TRBD1 | many | CASSPGTGAYGYTF | TGTGCCAGCTCACCAGGGACAGGGGCATATGGCTACACCTTC
TRBJ2-2 | TRBV5-1 | TRBD2 | NA | CASSLQPAGGTGELFF | TGCGCCAGCAGCTTGCAGCCAGCGGGAGGGACCGGGGAGCTGTTTTTT
TRBJ1-1 | TRBV20-1 | NA | many | CSASRDRMNTEAFF | TGCAGTGCTAGTAGGGACCGCATGAACACTGAAGCTTTCTTT
TRBJ2-5 | TRBV3-1 | NA | many | CASSLYETQYF | TGTGCCAGCAGTCTATACGAGACCCAGTACTTC